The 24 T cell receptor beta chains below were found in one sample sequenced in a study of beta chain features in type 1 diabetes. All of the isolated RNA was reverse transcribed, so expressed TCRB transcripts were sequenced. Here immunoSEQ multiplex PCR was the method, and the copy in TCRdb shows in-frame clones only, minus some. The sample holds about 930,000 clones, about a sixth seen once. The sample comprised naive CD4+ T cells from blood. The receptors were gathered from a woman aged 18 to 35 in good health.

The CDR3 DNA reads as TGTGCCATCAGTGAGTTCGGCAGCAATAGCAATCAGCCCCAGCATTTT. Protein product: CAISEFGSNSNQPQHF. This chain uses TRBV10-3 with TRBJ1-5; D uncertain. Germline V gives CDR1 ENHRY, CDR2 SYGVKD. The V gene lost 1 base and the J gene lost 0 bases, with 10 bases spanning the gap. This CDR3 region has 16 residues.

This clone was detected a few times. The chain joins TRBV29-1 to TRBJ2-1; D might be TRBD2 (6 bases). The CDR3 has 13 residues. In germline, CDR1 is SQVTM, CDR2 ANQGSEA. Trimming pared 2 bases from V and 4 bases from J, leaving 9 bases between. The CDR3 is CSVESLAYNEQFF. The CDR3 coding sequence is TGCAGCGTTGAAAGTCTAGCGTACAATGAGCAGTTCTTC.

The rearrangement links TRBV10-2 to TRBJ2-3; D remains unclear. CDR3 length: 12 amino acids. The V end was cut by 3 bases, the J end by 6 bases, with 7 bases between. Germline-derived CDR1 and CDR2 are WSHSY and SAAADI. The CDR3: CASSESTDTQYF. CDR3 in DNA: TGCGCCAGCAGTGAATCGACGGATACGCAGTATTTT.

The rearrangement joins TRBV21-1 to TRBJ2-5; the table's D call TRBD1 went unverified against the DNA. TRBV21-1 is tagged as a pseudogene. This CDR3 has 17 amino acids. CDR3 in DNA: TGTGCCAGCAGGATTAATCTCGGGACAGGGGGCAACGAGACCCAGTACTTC. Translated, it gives CASRINLGTGGNETQYF.

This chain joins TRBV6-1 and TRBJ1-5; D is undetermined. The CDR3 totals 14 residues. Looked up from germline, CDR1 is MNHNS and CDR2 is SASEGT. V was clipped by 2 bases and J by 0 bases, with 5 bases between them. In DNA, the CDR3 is TGTGCCAGCAGTGAAATAGATAGCAATCAGCCCCAGCATTTT. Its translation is CASSEIDSNQPQHF.

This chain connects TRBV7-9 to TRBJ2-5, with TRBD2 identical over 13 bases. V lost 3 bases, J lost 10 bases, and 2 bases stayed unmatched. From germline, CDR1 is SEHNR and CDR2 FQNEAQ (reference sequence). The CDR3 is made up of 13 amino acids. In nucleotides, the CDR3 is TGTGCCAGCAGCTTTGGGACTAGCGGGGTCCAGTACTTC. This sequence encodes CASSFGTSGVQYF.

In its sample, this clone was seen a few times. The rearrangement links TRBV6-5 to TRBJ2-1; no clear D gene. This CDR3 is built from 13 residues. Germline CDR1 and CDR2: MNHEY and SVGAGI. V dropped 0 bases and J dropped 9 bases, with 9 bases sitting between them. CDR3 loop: CASSYSQLGEQFF. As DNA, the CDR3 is TGTGCCAGCAGTTACTCCCAGCTGGGTGAGCAGTTCTTC.

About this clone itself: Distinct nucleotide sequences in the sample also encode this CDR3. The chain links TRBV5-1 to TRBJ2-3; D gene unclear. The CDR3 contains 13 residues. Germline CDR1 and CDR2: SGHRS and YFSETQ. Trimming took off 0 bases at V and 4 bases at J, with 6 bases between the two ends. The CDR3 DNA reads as TGCGCCAGCAGCTTGGCGGGTTCAGATACGCAGTATTTT. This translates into CASSLAGSDTQYF.

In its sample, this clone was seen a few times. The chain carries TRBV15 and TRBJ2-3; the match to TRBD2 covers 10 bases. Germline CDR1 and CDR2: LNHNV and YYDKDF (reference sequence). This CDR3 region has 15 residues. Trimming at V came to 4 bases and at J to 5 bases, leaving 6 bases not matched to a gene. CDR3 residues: CATSKLAGGGDTQYF. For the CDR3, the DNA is TGTGCCACCAGCAAATTAGCGGGAGGAGGAGATACGCAGTATTTT.

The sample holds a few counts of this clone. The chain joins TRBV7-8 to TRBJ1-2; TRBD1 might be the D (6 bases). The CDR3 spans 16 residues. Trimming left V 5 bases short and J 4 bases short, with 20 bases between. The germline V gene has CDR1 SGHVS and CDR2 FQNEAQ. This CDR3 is CASSPYTPTGGYGYTF. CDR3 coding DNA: TGTGCCAGCAGCCCTTACACCCCGACAGGAGGCTATGGCTACACCTTC.

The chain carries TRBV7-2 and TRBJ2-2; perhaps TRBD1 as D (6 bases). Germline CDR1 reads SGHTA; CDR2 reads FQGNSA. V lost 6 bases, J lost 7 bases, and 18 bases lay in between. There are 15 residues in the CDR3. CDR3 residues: CASRSGTTWSGELFF. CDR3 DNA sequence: TGTGCCAGCAGGTCCGGGACAACTTGGAGCGGGGAGCTGTTTTTT.

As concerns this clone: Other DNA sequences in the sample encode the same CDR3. DNA for the CDR3: TGTGCCAGCAGTTACCGGACAGGGGGCACTGAAGCTTTCTTT. Encoded protein: CASSYRTGGTEAFF. This chain links TRBV6-5 with TRBJ1-1; 10 bases map to TRBD1. CDR1 and CDR2 (germline): MNHEY, SVGAGI. V lost 2 bases to trimming and J lost 4 bases; unmatched junction nucleotides: 1. CDR3 length equals 14 residues.

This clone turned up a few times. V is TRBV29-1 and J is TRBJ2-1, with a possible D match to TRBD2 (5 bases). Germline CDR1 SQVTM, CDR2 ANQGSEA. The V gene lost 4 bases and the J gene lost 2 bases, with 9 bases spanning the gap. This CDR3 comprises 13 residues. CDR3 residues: CSVGLNPYNEQFF. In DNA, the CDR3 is TGCAGCGTTGGACTAAACCCCTACAATGAGCAGTTCTTC.

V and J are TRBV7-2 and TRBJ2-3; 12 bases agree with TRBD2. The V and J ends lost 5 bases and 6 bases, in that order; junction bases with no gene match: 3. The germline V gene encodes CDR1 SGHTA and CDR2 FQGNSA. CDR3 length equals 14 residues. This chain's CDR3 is CASSRLAGEDTQYF. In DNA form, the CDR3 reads TGTGCCAGCAGCCGACTAGCGGGAGAGGATACGCAGTATTTT.

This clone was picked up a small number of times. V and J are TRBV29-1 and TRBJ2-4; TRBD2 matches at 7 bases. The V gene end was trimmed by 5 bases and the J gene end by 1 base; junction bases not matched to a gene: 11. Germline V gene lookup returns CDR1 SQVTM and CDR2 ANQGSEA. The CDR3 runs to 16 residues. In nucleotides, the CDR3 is TGCAGCGTTCTACTTCTGGGGGAGGGTGCCAAAAACATTCAGTACTTC. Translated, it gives CSVLLLGEGAKNIQYF.

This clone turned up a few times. The CDR3 bases are TGTGCCAGCAGGATGGAGGGTTCGGGCAACTACGAGCAGTACTTC. Translation: CASRMEGSGNYEQYF. The chain couples TRBV2 to TRBJ2-7; D may be TRBD2 (6 bases). Germline CDR1 reads SNHLY; CDR2 reads FYNNEI. Trimming took off 6 bases at V and 3 bases at J, with 18 bases between the two ends. This CDR3 comprises 15 residues.

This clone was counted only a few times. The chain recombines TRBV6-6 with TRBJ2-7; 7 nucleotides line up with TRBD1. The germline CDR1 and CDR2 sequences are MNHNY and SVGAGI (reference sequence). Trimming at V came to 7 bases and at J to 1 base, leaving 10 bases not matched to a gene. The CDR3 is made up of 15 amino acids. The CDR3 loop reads CASTNGPGGSYEQYF. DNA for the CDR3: TGTGCCAGCACCAATGGTCCAGGGGGATCCTACGAGCAGTACTTC.

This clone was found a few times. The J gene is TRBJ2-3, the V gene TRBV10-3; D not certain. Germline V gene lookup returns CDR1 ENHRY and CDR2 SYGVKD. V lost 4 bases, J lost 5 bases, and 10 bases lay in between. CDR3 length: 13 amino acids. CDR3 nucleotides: TGTGCCATCAGTGCGGACGAGAAAGATACGCAGTATTTT. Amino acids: CAISADEKDTQYF.

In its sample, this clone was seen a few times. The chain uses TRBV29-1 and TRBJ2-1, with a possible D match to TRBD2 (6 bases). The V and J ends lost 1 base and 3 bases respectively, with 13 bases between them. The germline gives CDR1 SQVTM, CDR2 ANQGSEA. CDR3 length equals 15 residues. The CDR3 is CSVEGGRDSYNEQFF. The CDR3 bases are TGCAGCGTTGAAGGCGGGCGGGATAGCTACAATGAGCAGTTCTTC.

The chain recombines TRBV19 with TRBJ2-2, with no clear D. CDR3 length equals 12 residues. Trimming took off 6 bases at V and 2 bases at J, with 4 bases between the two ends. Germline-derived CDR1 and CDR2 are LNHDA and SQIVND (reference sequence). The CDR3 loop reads CASSPNTGELFF. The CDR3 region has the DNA TGTGCCAGTAGCCCTAACACCGGGGAGCTGTTTTTT.

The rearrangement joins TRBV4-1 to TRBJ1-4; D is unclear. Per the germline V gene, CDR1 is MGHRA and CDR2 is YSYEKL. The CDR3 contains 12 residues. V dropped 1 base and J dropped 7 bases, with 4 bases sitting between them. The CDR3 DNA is TGCGCCAGCAGCCAAGTGGCTGAAAAACTGTTTTTT. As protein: CASSQVAEKLFF.

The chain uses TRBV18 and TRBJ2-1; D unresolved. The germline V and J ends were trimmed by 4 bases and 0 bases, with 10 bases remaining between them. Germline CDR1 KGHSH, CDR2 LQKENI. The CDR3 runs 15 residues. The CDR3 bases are TGTGCCAGCTCACTCCCCCTTAGCTCCTACAATGAGCAGTTCTTC. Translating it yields CASSLPLSSYNEQFF.

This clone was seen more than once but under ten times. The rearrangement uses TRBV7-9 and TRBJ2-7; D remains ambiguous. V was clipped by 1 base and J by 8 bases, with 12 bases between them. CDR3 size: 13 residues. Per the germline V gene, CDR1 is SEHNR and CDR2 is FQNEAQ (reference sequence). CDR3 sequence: CASSLGVPQQQYF. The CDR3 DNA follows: TGTGCCAGCAGCTTAGGGGTCCCCCAGCAGCAGTACTTC.

In nucleotides, the CDR3 is TGTGCCAGCAGCCAAGCTATCATATCCTACGAGCAGTACTTC. Translating gives CASSQAIISYEQYF. The rearrangement uses TRBV4-2 and TRBJ2-7, with D unclear. CDR1 and CDR2 (germline): LGHNA, YNFKEQ. V lost 1 base, J lost 1 base, and 8 bases lay in between. This CDR3 is built from 14 residues.